The source of this T cell receptor (beta chain) is a study of blood T cells in healthy people across ages. In this sample, this clonotype turned up a few times. PCR was performed a second time for about 6 to 11 cycles using a sample-barcoded 5' primer and a J-beta primer mix. TCRdb re-called the 5' RACE reads with MiXCR, one entry per CDR3 protein. Of 550,000 to 800,000 distinct CDR3 sequences listed, roughly 21% are singletons. Sequenced sample: blood. The sequence derives from a man between 65 and 80 years old in good health.

The CDR3 region has the DNA TGTGCCAGCAGTTCCACGGGACAGGGTGCCGAGCAGTACTTC. Its translation is CASSSTGQGAEQYF. This chain links TRBV12-3 or TRBV12-4 with TRBJ2-7; 9 bases align to TRBD1. CDR3 length: 14 residues. Trimming took 4 bases from V and 6 from J; bases not matched to a gene: 7.